This entry lists 21 T cell receptor beta chains sequenced from one sample in a study of PD-1 blockade in classical Hodgkin lymphoma (dated by TCRdb to the early 2020s). The library was produced with the immunoSEQ multiplex PCR assay. This immuneACCESS table, as held by TCRdb, lists in-frame sequences with V and J called but not all clones. Of the missing ones, under half trace to an unresolved V gene in checked studies; the others have no known cause. Recorded for this sample are about 2,800 clones; about two thirds of them occurred a single time. The top ten hold approximately 73% of the sample. The time point label on this specimen signifies: cycle 1 day 1 (C1D1), immediately before nivolumab initiation. Every trial patient had relapsed after autologous stem cell transplantation, and cohorts A, B and C differed in prior brentuximab vedotin exposure. A Miltenyi CD8+ T cell isolation kit was used for magnetic negative selection to purify CD8+ T cells from thawed PBMCs.

The source was CD8+ T cells from blood, collected at baseline. The receptors shown here come from a human donor with classical Hodgkin lymphoma.

The genes are TRBV11-2 and TRBJ1-1, with TRBD1 matching 7 bases. Germline CDR1 is SGHAT and CDR2 is FQNNGV. CDR3 size: 18 residues. V trimming: 3 bases; J trimming: 0 bases; junction bases outside the gene matches: 13. In DNA form, the CDR3 reads TGTGCCAGCAGCTTTCTCCACCGGGACAGAGATCTGAACACTGAAGCTTTCTTT. This encodes CASSFLHRDRDLNTEAFF.

The chain carries TRBV4-1 and TRBJ2-7; 9 bases map to TRBD1. V trimming: 4 bases; J trimming: 5 bases; junction bases outside the gene matches: 9. This CDR3 is built from 15 residues. From germline, CDR1 is MGHRA and CDR2 YSYEKL. The CDR3 DNA reads as TGCGCCAGCAGCCCCCTCGCCGGGACAGGGAACGAGCAGTACTTC. This codes for CASSPLAGTGNEQYF.

This clone came up once. The chain joins TRBV11-3 to TRBJ2-6; D is undetermined. V lost 4 bases and J lost 5, with 12 bases in between. This CDR3 is 15 amino acids long. Germline CDR1 reads SGHNT; CDR2 reads YENEEA. CDR3 sequence: CASSYPQSRANVLTF. Here the CDR3 DNA reads TGTGCCAGCAGCTACCCACAAAGTCGGGCCAACGTCCTGACTTTC. The whole variable domain, filled in from reference TRBV11-3 and TRBJ2-6, reads EAGVVQSPRYKIIEKKQPVAFWCNPISGHNTLYWYLQNLGQGPELLIRYENEEAVDDSQLPKDRFSAERLKGVDSTLKIQPAELGDSAVYLCASSYPQSRANVLTFGAGSRLTVL.

The sample holds one count of this clone. This chain joins TRBV28 and TRBJ1-5, with D tentatively TRBD1 (5 bases). Trimming took off 5 bases at V and 9 bases at J, with 20 bases between the two ends. Germline V gene sequence: CDR1 MDHEN, CDR2 SYDVKM. The CDR3 is made up of 15 amino acids. As DNA, the CDR3 is TGTGCCAGCAGTATTACGTGGACATTCTCAACGCCCCAGCATTTT. It encodes CASSITWTFSTPQHF.

This clone has just a few counts. The V gene is TRBV7-4, the J gene TRBJ2-4, with TRBD2 matching 10 bases. CDR3 length equals 18 residues. V was clipped by 5 bases and J by 6 bases; unmatched bases: 16. Germline CDR1 is SGHVT and CDR2 is SQSDAQ. The CDR3 DNA follows: TGTGCCAGCAGCCTTCCTTATGGGGCCCCTAGCGGGGGAAACATTCAGTACTTC. Translating gives CASSLPYGAPSGGNIQYF.

This chain joins TRBV7-9 and TRBJ2-2; 15 nucleotides line up with TRBD2. There are 19 residues in the CDR3. Trimming cost V 2 bases and J 4 bases; bases outside gene matches: 8. Germline lookup yields CDR1 SEHNR and CDR2 FQNEAQ (reference sequence). Here the CDR3 reads CASSLFGLAGGLSTGELFF. In DNA, the CDR3 is TGTGCCAGCAGCTTATTCGGACTAGCGGGGGGGCTTAGCACCGGGGAGCTGTTTTTT.

This clone showed up just once. The CDR3, as DNA: TGTGCCAGTAGTATAGATGGCCTCCCGGGGTACGAGCAGTACTTC. It specifies CASSIDGLPGYEQYF. The chain combines TRBV19 with TRBJ2-7, with a weak D call TRBD2 (5 bases). Germline V CDR1 and CDR2: LNHDA, SQIVND (reference sequence). The CDR3 runs 15 residues. Trimming stripped 0 bases from V and 4 bases from J, with 13 bases between.

The DNA for the CDR3 is TGTGCCAGCAGGCGACAGCTCCGCACAGATACGCAGTATTTT. It translates to CASRRQLRTDTQYF. V gene TRBV6-5 combines with J gene TRBJ2-3; TRBD1 is a possible D gene (5 bases). Trimming shortened V by 6 bases and J by 1 base, and 11 bases separated the two germline ends. Germline assignment: CDR1 MNHEY and CDR2 SVGAGI. The CDR3 consists of 14 residues.

This clone was detected a few times. The CDR3 nucleotides read TGTGCCAGCAGCCGTCCACAAGAGCTAGCGGCGGACTACGAGCAGTACTTC. It encodes CASSRPQELAADYEQYF. This rearrangement joins TRBV7-2 to TRBJ2-7, with 7 bases matching TRBD2. V lost 5 bases, J lost 3 bases, and 16 bases stayed unmatched. CDR3 length equals 17 residues. Germline CDR1 is SGHTA and CDR2 is FQGNSA. The full variable domain, rest sourced from reference TRBV7-2 and TRBJ2-7, is GAGVSQSPSNKVTEKGKDVELRCDPISGHTALYWYRQSLGQGLEFLIYFQGNSAPDKSGLPSDRFSAERTGGSVSTLTIQRTQQEDSAVYLCASSRPQELAADYEQYFGPGTRLTVT.

This clone is labeled as medium-sized. The chain carries TRBV6-5 and TRBJ2-5; 11 positions agree with TRBD2. J was trimmed by 0 bases and V by 5 bases; bases with no gene match: 2. The CDR3 is made up of 15 amino acids. Germline CDR1 is MNHEY and CDR2 is SVGAGI. For the CDR3, the DNA is TGTGCCAGCAGTGTTAGCGGGGGGGACCAAGAGACCCAGTACTTC. It encodes CASSVSGGDQETQYF.

V is TRBV5-7 and J is TRBJ2-7, with 9 bases lining up with TRBD1. TRBV5-7 is an open reading frame, and its role is uncertain. After removal of 2 bases from V and 3 bases from J, the junction contained 6 bases not matched to a gene. There are 15 residues in the CDR3. CDR3 sequence (DNA): TGTGCCAGCAGCTTAAAGGGGACAGGGCTCTACGAGCAGTACTTC. Protein product: CASSLKGTGLYEQYF.

This clone was counted a few times. The chain combines TRBV9 with TRBJ1-3, with D possibly being TRBD1 (6 bases). V lost 5 bases and J lost 11, with 14 bases in between. The CDR3 consists of 12 residues. Germline-derived CDR1 and CDR2 are SGDLS and YYNGEE. The CDR3 nucleotides read TGTGCCAGCAGTGCAGAGGGGGGCCCCATATATTTT. Translated: CASSAEGGPIYF.

This chain uses TRBV27 with TRBJ1-5; the D is unclear. V lost 5 bases and J lost 6, with 11 bases in between. Germline V lookup: CDR1 MNHEY, CDR2 SMNVEV (reference sequence). The CDR3 sequence is 13 residues long. This chain's CDR3 is CASSLRFGQPQHF. Here the CDR3 DNA reads TGTGCCAGCAGTCTCAGGTTCGGTCAGCCCCAGCATTTT.

The table lists this clone with a few counts. The rearrangement links TRBV4-1 to TRBJ1-4; tentatively, D is TRBD1 (5 bases). V lost 0 bases to trimming and J lost 0 bases, with 8 bases between them. The CDR3 consists of 16 residues. CDR1 is MGHRA, CDR2 YSYEKL, per germline. CDR3 sequence: CASSQETAATNEKLFF. CDR3 bases: TGCGCCAGCAGCCAAGAGACAGCTGCAACTAATGAAAAACTGTTTTTT.

Sample share makes this clone large. The chain recombines TRBV7-9 with TRBJ1-6, with 7 positions matching TRBD1. The junction had 14 bases not matched to a gene; V was cut back by 2 bases and J by 10 bases. Germline lookup yields CDR1 SEHNR and CDR2 FQNEAQ (reference sequence). This CDR3 comprises 17 residues. The CDR3 sequence is CASSLQDLTGVRSPLHF. For the CDR3, the DNA is TGTGCCAGCAGCTTACAAGACCTTACAGGGGTTAGGTCACCCCTCCACTTT.

This chain joins TRBV15 and TRBJ2-2; possible D gene TRBD1, 5 bases. Germline loops: CDR1 LNHNV, CDR2 YYDKDF (reference sequence). The V end was cut by 0 bases, the J end by 4 bases, with 15 bases between. The length of the CDR3 is 17 residues. CDR3 sequence (DNA): TGTGCCACCAGCAGAGATAGGGTGGGGCCCCTCACCGGGGAGCTGTTTTTT. Its translation is CATSRDRVGPLTGELFF.

The chain recombines TRBV2 with TRBJ2-5, with unresolved D. The length of the CDR3 is 14 residues. The V gene lost 2 bases and the J gene lost 4 bases, with 11 bases spanning the gap. Germline lookup yields CDR1 SNHLY and CDR2 FYNNEI. CDR3 in DNA: TGTGCCAGCAGTGAAAGGCAGGCGTCAGAGACCCAGTACTTC. This codes for CASSERQASETQYF. The full variable domain, completed using reference TRBV2 and TRBJ2-5, is EPEVTQTPSHQVTQMGQEVILRCVPISNHLYFYWYRQILGQKVEFLVSFYNNEISEKSEIFDDQFSVERPDGSNFTLKIRSTKLEDSAMYFCASSERQASETQYFGPGTRLLVL.

V gene TRBV19 combines with J gene TRBJ1-5, with 8 bases fitting TRBD1. Germline CDR1 LNHDA, CDR2 SQIVND (reference sequence). V shed 7 bases and J 0 bases; nucleotides not matched to a gene: 8. The CDR3 consists of 16 residues. CDR3 DNA: TGTGCCAGTAACTCACAGGGGGGTTATAGCAATCAGCCCCAGCATTTT. This translates into CASNSQGGYSNQPQHF.

This chain links TRBV4-3 with TRBJ1-1; D perhaps matches TRBD1 (5 bases). With 0 bases removed from V and 5 bases from J, the gap between germline ends came to 13 bases. Germline CDR1 reads LGHNA; CDR2 reads YSLEER. CDR3 size: 15 residues. CDR3 nucleotide sequence: TGCGCCAGCAGCCAAGATTATGGGGGGAGGACTGAAGCTTTCTTT. Its translation: CASSQDYGGRTEAFF.

This rearrangement joins TRBV25-1 to TRBJ1-1; the match to TRBD1 covers 8 bases. Germline CDR1 MGHDK, CDR2 SYGVNS. Trimming cost V 4 bases and J 1 base; bases outside gene matches: 8. The CDR3 runs to 16 residues. The CDR3, as DNA: TGTGCCAGCAGTGCCCTCGGACAGGGAACGAACACTGAAGCTTTCTTT. It yields the protein CASSALGQGTNTEAFF.

This rearrangement joins TRBV19 to TRBJ2-7; D unresolved. The CDR3 length is 13 residues. Trimming removed 1 base from V and 1 base from J, with 5 bases in between. Germline V gene data show CDR1 as LNHDA and CDR2 as SQIVND (reference sequence). The CDR3 sequence is CASSIGQSYEQYF. Here the CDR3 DNA reads TGTGCCAGTAGTATAGGCCAGTCCTACGAGCAGTACTTC.